The sequence of this T cell receptor beta chain was determined in a study of T cells in Graves' hyperthyroidism and ophthalmopathy. Study overall: Pretreatment peripheral blood was obtained at initial diagnosis.

Study-level results: Blood also held most thyroid clonotypes expanded beyond 0.001.

TCR beta CDR3 sequences were amplified from RNA transcripts. The study used the HTBI primer set for a first-round RT-PCR of the TCR CDR3. TCRdb called the multiplex PCR reads again in MiXCR, with one record for every CDR3 protein. Among hundreds of thousands of distinct CDR3 sequences listed, over 35% were seen once. It was considered stable Graves' hyperthyroidism when ophthalmopathy did not progress within 18 months. Trimming removed 5 bases at V and 7 bases at J, with 17 bases between. CDR1 SEHNR and CDR2 FQNEAQ come from the germline V gene (reference sequence). The CDR3 has 15 amino acids. On this clonotype: Its specificity is not known.

This TCR was recovered from a man between 18 and 29 years old with Graves' hyperthyroidism. The sample consisted of blood. V and J are TRBV7-9 and TRBJ1-4, with a tentative D call TRBD1 (5 bases). The CDR3 reads CASSQLQGISEKLFF. The CDR3, as DNA: TGTGCCAGCAGCCAATTGCAGGGAATATCTGAAAAACTGTTTTTT.